This is a list of T cell receptor beta chains from one sample in a study of identical twins. TCRdb processed the 5' RACE reads anew with MiXCR; each CDR3 protein has one entry. Of approximately 600,000 distinct CDR3 sequences in the sample, about 7.1% are singletons; the top ten hold roughly 1.6%. These data were likewise used in another study, on yellow fever vaccine responses in identical twins.

Source material: PBMCs. These receptor sequences come from a woman aged 18-29 years in good health. Both conserved end residues are part of each CDR3. Each record gives: CDR3 length, J gene, V gene, clone size, D gene, CDR3 protein, CDR3 DNA. The D gene is left open where the match is weak. Not all rows give a size; the values are once, few, many and, for expanded clones, a class.

18 | TRBJ2-1 | TRBV12-3/TRBV12-4 | . | TRBD2 | CASSPSSSGGPQGNEQFF | TGTGCCAGCAGTCCTTCTTCTAGCGGGGGGCCTCAAGGCAATGAGCAGTTCTTC
14 | TRBJ2-1 | TRBV6-1 | . | TRBD2 | CAIKPGLASNEQFF | TGTGCCATCAAGCCGGGACTAGCTTCTAATGAGCAGTTCTTC
17 | TRBJ2-2 | TRBV11-2 | few | . | CASRTRGLVGNTGELFF | TGTGCCAGCAGAACAAGGGGCCTAGTCGGGAACACCGGGGAGCTGTTTTTT
12 | TRBJ1-1 | TRBV10-3 | . | . | CAISEGGLQAFF | TGTGCCATCAGTGAGGGGGGGCTCCAAGCTTTCTTT
18 | TRBJ2-2 | TRBV11-2 | . | TRBD2 | CASSYTGILAEGYGELFF | TGTGCCAGCAGCTATACAGGGATACTAGCGGAGGGGTACGGGGAGCTGTTTTTT
13 | TRBJ2-7 | TRBV6-1 | . | . | CASQQGWSYEQYF | TGTGCCAGCCAGCAGGGCTGGTCCTACGAGCAGTACTTC
14 | TRBJ2-3 | TRBV20-1 | few | TRBD2 | CSGKAGGSGGTQYF | TGCAGTGGTAAAGCGGGGGGGAGCGGAGGTACGCAGTATTTT
14 | TRBJ2-5 | TRBV20-1 | many | TRBD1 | CSANFQGALETQYF | TGCAGTGCTAATTTTCAGGGGGCATTAGAGACCCAGTACTTC
19 | TRBJ1-2 | TRBV11-1 | few | . | CASSLSALSWDGVNYGYTF | TGTGCCAGCAGCTTATCAGCCCTATCCTGGGACGGAGTTAACTATGGCTACACCTTC
15 | TRBJ2-7 | TRBV20-1 | few | TRBD2 | CSARDREDSTYEQYF | TGCAGTGCTAGAGATCGGGAGGATTCAACCTACGAGCAGTACTTC
15 | TRBJ1-1 | TRBV12-3/TRBV12-4 | many | . | CASSLERGGGTAAFF | TGTGCCAGCAGTTTAGAAAGGGGGGGAGGAACTGCAGCTTTCTTT
15 | TRBJ2-3 | TRBV27 | few | . | CASSSRGGHTDTQYF | TGTGCCAGCAGCTCTAGGGGGGGCCACACAGATACGCAGTATTTT
14 | TRBJ1-1 | TRBV12-3/TRBV12-4 | few | . | CASSFGQPWTEAFF | TGTGCCAGCAGTTTTGGACAGCCGTGGACTGAAGCTTTCTTT
16 | TRBJ2-1 | TRBV2 | . | TRBD2 | CASSVQTSGSRNEQFF | TGTGCCAGCAGTGTCCAGACTAGCGGGAGTAGAAATGAGCAGTTCTTC
13 | TRBJ2-7 | TRBV2 | . | . | CASSEEVSYEQYF | TGTGCCAGCAGTGAAGAGGTCTCCTACGAGCAGTACTTC
14 | TRBJ2-7 | TRBV14 | few | TRBD1 | CASSQDWTGYEQYF | TGTGCCAGCAGCCAAGATTGGACAGGCTACGAGCAGTACTTC